This entry features one TCR beta chain sequence. Its specificity is unknown. Germline V lookup: CDR1 LNHDA, CDR2 SQIVND (reference sequence). Trimming pared 5 bases from V and 9 bases from J, leaving 14 bases between. The CDR3 is made up of 14 amino acids. The record originates from a study of CD8+CD57+ T cells in acquired aplastic anemia. Study details: DNA from sorted CD4+ and CD8+ cells averaged approximately 2.9 ug. Study conclusions and caveats: Controls did not differ significantly from patients in CD8+ Simpson's diversity.

The template used for profiling TCR beta VDJ and CDR3 was genomic DNA. MiXCR, run by TCRdb on the reads, gives a single entry per CDR3 protein. The sample holds approximately 380,000 distinct CDR3 sequences; around 72% are singletons and the top ten take 3.5% to 4.5%. The chain joins TRBV19 to TRBJ1-6; maybe TRBD1 (6 bases). This TCR came from a human donor in good health, serving as a control. Sequencing was carried out using sorted CD4+, CD8+, or CD8+CD57+ T cells (not recorded which) from PBMCs. CDR3 nucleotide sequence: TGTGCCAGTAGTGGGGGCCGCCGCATTTCACCCCTCCACTTT. Translated: CASSGGRRISPLHF.